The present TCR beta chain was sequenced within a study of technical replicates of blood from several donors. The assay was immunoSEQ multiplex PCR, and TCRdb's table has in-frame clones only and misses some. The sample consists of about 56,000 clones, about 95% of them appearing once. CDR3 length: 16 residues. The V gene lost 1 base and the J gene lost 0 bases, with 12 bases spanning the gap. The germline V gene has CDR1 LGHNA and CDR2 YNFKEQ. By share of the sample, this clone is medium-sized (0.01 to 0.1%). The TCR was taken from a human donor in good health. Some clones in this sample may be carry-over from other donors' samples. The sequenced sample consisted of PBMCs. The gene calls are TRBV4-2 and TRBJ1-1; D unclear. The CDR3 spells CASSQGGQDMNTEAFF. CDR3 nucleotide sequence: TGTGCCAGCAGCCAAGGAGGGCAAGACATGAACACTGAAGCTTTCTTT.